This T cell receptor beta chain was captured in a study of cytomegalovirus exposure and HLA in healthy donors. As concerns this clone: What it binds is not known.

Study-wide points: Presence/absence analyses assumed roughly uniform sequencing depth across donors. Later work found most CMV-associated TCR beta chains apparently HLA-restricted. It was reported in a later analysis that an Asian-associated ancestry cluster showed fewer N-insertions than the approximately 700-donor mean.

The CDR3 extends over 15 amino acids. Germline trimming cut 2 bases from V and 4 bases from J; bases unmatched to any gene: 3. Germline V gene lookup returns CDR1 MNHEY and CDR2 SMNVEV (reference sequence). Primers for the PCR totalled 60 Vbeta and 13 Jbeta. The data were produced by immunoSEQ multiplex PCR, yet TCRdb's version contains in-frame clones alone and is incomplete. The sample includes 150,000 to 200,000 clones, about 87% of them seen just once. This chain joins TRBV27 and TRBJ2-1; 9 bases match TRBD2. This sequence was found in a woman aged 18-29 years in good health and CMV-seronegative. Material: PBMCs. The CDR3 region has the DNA TGTGCCAGCAGTTTAGCGGGAGGGGGTTACAATGAGCAGTTCTTC. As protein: CASSLAGGGYNEQFF.